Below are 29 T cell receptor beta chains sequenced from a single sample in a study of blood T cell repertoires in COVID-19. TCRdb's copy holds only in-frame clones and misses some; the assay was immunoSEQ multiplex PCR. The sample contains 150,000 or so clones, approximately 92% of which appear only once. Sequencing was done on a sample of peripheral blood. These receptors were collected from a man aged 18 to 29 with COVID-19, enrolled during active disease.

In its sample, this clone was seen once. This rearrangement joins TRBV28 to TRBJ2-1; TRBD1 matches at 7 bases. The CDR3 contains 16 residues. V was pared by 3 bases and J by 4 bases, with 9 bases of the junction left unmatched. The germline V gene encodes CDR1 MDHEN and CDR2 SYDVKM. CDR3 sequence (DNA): TGTGCCAGCAGTTTGGTCAGGGGGTGGCTATACAATGAGCAGTTCTTC. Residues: CASSLVRGWLYNEQFF.

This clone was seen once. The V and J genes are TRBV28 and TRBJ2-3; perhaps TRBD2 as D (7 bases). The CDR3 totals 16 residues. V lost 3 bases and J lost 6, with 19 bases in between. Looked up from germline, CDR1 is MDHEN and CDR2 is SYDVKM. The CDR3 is CASSFVLGGPGDTQYF. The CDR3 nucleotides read TGTGCCAGCAGTTTTGTATTGGGGGGGCCGGGCGATACGCAGTATTTT.

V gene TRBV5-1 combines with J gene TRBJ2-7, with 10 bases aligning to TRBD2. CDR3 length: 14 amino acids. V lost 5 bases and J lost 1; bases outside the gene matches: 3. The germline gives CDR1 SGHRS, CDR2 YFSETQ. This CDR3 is CASRGTSESYEQYF. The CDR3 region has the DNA TGCGCCAGCAGGGGGACTAGCGAATCCTACGAGCAGTACTTC.

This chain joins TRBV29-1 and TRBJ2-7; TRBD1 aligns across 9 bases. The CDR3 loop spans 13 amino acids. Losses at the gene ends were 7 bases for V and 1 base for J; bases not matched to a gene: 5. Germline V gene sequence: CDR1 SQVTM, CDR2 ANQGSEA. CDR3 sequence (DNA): TGCAGCGGGGGACAGGGATGGTCCTACGAGCAGTACTTC. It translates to CSGGQGWSYEQYF.

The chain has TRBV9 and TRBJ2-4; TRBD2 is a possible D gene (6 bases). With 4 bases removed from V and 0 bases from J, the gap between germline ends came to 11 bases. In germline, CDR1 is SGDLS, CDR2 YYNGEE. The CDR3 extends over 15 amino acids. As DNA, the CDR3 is TGTGCCAGCAGCACCGACGGGGGAGCCAAAAACATTCAGTACTTC. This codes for CASSTDGGAKNIQYF.

In nucleotides, the CDR3 is TGTGCCAGCAGGGCTGGCTGGGTGAGGGGGGAGCTGTTTTTT. Translating it yields CASRAGWVRGELFF. The chain links TRBV2 to TRBJ2-2; no reliable D call. Germline CDR1 reads SNHLY; CDR2 reads FYNNEI. The CDR3 contains 14 residues. V lost 6 bases and J lost 8, with 16 bases in between. The whole variable domain, remainder taken from reference TRBV2 and TRBJ2-2, is EPEVTQTPSHQVTQMGQEVILRCVPISNHLYFYWYRQILGQKVEFLVSFYNNEISEKSEIFDDQFSVERPDGSNFTLKIRSTKLEDSAMYFCASRAGWVRGELFFGEGSRLTVL.

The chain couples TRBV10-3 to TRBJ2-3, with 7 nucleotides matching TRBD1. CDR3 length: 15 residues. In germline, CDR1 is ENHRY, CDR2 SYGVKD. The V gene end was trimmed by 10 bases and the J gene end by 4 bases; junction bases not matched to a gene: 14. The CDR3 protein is CATHSTGDGADTQYF. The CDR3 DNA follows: TGTGCCACCCACTCTACAGGGGATGGGGCAGATACGCAGTATTTT.

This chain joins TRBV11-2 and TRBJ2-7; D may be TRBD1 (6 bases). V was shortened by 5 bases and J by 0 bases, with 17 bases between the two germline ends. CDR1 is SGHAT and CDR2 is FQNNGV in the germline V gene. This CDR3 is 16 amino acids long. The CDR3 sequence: CASSLQLQGFSYEQYF. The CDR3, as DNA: TGTGCCAGCAGCCTCCAACTCCAGGGGTTCTCCTACGAGCAGTACTTC.

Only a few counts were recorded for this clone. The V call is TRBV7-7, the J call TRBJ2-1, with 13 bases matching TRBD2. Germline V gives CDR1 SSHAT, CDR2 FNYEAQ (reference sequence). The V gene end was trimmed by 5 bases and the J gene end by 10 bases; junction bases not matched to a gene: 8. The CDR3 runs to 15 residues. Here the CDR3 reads CASSRTGTSGTEQFF. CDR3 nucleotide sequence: TGTGCCAGCAGCCGGACCGGGACTAGCGGGACAGAGCAGTTCTTC.

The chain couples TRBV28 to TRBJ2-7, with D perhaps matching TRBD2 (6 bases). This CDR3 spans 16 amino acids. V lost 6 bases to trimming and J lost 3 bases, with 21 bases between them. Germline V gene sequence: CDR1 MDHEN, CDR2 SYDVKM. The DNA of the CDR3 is TGTGCCAGCAGCCCTCCTCGGGACTTATGGGGCTACGAGCAGTACTTC. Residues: CASSPPRDLWGYEQYF.

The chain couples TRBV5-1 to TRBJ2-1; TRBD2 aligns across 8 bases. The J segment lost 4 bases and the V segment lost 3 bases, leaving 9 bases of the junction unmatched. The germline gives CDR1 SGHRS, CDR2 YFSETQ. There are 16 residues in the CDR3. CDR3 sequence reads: CASSWISGNQYNEQFF. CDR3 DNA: TGCGCCAGCAGCTGGATTAGCGGGAACCAGTACAATGAGCAGTTCTTC.

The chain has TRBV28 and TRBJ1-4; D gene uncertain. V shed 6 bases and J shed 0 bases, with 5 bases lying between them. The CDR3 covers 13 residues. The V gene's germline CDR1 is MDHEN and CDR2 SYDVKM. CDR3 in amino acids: CASSSPTNEKLFF. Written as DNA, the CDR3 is TGTGCCAGCAGCTCTCCAACTAATGAAAAACTGTTTTTT.

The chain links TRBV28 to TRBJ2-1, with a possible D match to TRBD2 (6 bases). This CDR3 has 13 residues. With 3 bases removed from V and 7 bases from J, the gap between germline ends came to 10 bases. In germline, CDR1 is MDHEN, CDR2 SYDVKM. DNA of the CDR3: TGTGCCAGCAGTTTGGGGGGACGAAATGAGCAGTTCTTC. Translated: CASSLGGRNEQFF.

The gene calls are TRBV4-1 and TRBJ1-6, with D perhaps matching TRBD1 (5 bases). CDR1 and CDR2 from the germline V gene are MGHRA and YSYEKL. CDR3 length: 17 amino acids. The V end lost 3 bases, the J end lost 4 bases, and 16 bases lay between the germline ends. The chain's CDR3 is CASSHGDRQTYNSPLHF. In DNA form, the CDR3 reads TGCGCCAGCAGCCATGGGGATAGACAGACGTATAATTCACCCCTCCACTTT.

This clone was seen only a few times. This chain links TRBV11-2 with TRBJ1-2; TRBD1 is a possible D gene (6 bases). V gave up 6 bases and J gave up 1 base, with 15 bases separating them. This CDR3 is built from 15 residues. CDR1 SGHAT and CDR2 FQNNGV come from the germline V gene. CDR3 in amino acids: CASSSRQDFNYGYTF. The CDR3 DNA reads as TGTGCCAGCAGTTCACGACAGGACTTTAACTATGGCTACACCTTC.

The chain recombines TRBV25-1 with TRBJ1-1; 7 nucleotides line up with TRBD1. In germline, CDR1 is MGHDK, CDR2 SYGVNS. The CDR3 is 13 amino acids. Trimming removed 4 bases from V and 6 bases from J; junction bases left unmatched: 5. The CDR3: CASSGYRGPEAFF. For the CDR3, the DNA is TGTGCCAGCAGTGGGTACAGGGGACCTGAAGCTTTCTTT.

DNA for the CDR3: TGTGCCACCAGTGACCGACAGGAGCCCCAGGGGGCTTTCTTT. Protein product: CATSDRQEPQGAFF. The chain has TRBV24-1 and TRBJ1-1, with D possibly matching TRBD1 (6 bases). V shed 4 bases and J shed 11 bases, with 19 bases lying between them. Germline V gene data show CDR1 as KGHDR and CDR2 as SFDVKD. The CDR3 extends over 14 amino acids.

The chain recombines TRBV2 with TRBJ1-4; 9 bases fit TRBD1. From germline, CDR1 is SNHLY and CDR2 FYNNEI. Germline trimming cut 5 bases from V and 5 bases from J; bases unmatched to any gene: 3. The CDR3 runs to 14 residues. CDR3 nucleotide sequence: TGTGCCAGCAGTACACAGGGGGCGAATGAAAAACTGTTTTTT. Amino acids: CASSTQGANEKLFF.

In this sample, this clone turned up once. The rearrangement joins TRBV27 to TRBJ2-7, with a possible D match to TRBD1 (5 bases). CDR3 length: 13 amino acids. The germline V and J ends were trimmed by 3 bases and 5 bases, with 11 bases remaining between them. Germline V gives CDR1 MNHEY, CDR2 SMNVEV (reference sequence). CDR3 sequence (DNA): TGTGCCAGCAGTTTGGGCAGGGTCAACGAGCAGTACTTC. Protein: CASSLGRVNEQYF.

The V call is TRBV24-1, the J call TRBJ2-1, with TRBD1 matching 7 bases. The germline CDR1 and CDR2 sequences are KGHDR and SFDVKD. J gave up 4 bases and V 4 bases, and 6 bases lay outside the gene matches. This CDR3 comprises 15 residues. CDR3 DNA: TGTGCCACCAGTGACCAGGGGGAGAGGTACAATGAGCAGTTCTTC. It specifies CATSDQGERYNEQFF.

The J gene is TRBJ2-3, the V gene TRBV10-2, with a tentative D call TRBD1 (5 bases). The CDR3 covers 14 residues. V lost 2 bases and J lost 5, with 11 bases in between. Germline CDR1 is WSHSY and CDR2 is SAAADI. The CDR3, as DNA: TGCGCCAGCAGTGAGCTCAACCAGGGAGATACGCAGTATTTT. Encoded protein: CASSELNQGDTQYF.

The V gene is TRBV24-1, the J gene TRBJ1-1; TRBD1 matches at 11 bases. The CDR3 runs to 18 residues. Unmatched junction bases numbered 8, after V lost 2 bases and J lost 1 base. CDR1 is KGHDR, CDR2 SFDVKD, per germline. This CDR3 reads CATSDSRGTGGRNTEAFF. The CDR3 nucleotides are TGTGCCACCAGTGATTCAAGAGGGACAGGGGGACGGAACACTGAAGCTTTCTTT.

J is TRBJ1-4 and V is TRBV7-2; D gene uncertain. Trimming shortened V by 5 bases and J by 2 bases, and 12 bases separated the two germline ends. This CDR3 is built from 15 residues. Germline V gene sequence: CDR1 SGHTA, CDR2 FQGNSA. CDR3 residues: CASSQSGVTNEKLFF. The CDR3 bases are TGTGCCAGCAGCCAATCCGGGGTTACTAATGAAAAACTGTTTTTT.

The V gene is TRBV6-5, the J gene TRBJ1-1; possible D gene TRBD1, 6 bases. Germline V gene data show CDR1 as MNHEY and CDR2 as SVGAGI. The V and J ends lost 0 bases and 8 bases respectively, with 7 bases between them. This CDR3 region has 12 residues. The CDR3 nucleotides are TGTGCCAGCAGTTACTCGAGGGGGGAAGCTTTCTTT. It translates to CASSYSRGEAFF.

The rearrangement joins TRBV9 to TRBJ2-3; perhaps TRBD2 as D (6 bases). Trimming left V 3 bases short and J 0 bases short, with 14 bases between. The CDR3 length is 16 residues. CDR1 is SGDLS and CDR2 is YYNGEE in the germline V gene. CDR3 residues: CASSARTGTSTDTQYF. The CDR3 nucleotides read TGTGCCAGCAGCGCGAGGACTGGGACTAGCACAGATACGCAGTATTTT.

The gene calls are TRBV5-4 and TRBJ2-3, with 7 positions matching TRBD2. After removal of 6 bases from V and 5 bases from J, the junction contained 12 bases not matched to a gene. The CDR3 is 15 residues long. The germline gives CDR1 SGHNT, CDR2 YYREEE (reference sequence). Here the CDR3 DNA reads TGTGCCAGCACCCCTGCGGCTAGCGGAGAAGATACGCAGTATTTT. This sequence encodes CASTPAASGEDTQYF.

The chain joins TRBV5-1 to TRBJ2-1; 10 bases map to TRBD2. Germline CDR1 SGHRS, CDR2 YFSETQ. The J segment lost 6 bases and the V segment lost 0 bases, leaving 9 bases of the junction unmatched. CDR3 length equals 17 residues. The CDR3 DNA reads TGCGCCAGCAGCTTGGCTGGGCTAGCGGGAGTGCCCAATGAGCAGTTCTTC. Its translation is CASSLAGLAGVPNEQFF.

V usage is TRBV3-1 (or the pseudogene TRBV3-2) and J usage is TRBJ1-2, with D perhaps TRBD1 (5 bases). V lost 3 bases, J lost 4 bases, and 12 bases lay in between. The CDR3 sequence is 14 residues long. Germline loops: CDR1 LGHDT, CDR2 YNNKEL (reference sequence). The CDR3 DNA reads TGTGCCAGCAGCCAGGAAAGACAGCTCTATGGCTACACCTTC. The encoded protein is CASSQERQLYGYTF.

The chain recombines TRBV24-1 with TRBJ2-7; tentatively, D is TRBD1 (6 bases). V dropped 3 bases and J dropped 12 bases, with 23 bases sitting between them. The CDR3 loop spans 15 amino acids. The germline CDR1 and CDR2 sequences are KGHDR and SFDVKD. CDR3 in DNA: TGTGCCACCAGTGATACCGGGACATCAGCCTCCCGGCGGTACTTC. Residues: CATSDTGTSASRRYF.